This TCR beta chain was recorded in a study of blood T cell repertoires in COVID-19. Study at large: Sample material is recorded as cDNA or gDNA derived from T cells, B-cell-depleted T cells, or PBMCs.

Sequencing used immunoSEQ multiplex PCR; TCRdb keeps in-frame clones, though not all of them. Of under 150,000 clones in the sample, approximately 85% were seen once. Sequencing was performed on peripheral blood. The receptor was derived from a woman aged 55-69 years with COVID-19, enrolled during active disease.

The DNA of the CDR3 is TGTGCCACCAGCCCACAGGGCTTCGGCAAAAACATTCAGTACTTC. Its translation is CATSPQGFGKNIQYF. The gene calls are TRBV15 and TRBJ2-4; D is perhaps TRBD1 (6 bases). Germline values: CDR1 LNHNV, CDR2 YYDKDF (reference sequence). This CDR3 contains 15 residues. Trimming removed 5 bases at V and 3 bases at J, with 14 bases between.